The rows below give T cell receptor beta chains drawn from one sample of a study of Ad26.COV2.S vaccination and SARS-CoV-2 variants. TCRdb's copy holds only in-frame clones and misses some; the assay was immunoSEQ multiplex PCR. The sample includes around 450,000 clones, about 91% seen only once; the top ten take roughly 2.5%. The sample here was peripheral blood, taken in a trial of Ad26.COV2.S vaccine versus placebo. The source is a person aged 18 to 65 who received the Ad26.COV2.S COVID-19 vaccine or a placebo. The CDR3 runs from the conserved cysteine through the conserved F or W. The D gene is left open where the match is weak. Rows give clone size only sometimes, using once, few, many, or a class for an expanded clone.

V gene,D gene,clone size,J gene,CDR3 protein,CDR3 DNA
TRBV6-5,-,-,TRBJ1-1,CASRRYRGITEAFF,TGTGCCAGCAGGCGATATCGCGGTATTACTGAAGCTTTCTTT
TRBV13,-,-,TRBJ2-3,CASSLGRAGDTQYF,TGTGCCAGCAGCTTAGGCAGGGCCGGAGATACGCAGTATTTT
TRBV30,TRBD2,-,TRBJ2-5,CAWSFGTSGGALETQYF,TGTGCCTGGAGTTTTGGGACTAGCGGGGGGGCTCTTGAGACCCAGTACTTC
TRBV6-6,TRBD1,-,TRBJ1-4,CASRPRDRGRGEKLFF,TGTGCCAGCAGACCTAGGGACAGGGGAAGGGGGGAAAAACTGTTTTTT
TRBV7-9,-,-,TRBJ1-5,CASSRLRTGHQPQHF,TGTGCCAGCAGCCGCCTGCGCACAGGACATCAGCCCCAGCATTTT
TRBV5-1,TRBD1,-,TRBJ2-3,CASSSTGGPDTQYF,TGCGCCAGCAGCTCGACAGGGGGCCCAGATACGCAGTATTTT
TRBV18,-,-,TRBJ1-3,CASSPILQSSSGNTIYF,TGTGCCAGCTCACCCATTTTACAGTCCAGCTCTGGAAACACCATATATTTT
TRBV6-5,-,-,TRBJ1-5,CASRSSGARGQPQHF,TGTGCCAGCAGGTCCAGCGGGGCGCGGGGGCAGCCCCAGCATTTT
TRBV5-1,TRBD1,-,TRBJ2-1,CASSLGGTGGEQFF,TGCGCCAGCAGCTTGGGAGGGACAGGGGGTGAGCAGTTCTTC
TRBV5-1,-,-,TRBJ2-6,CASSTGLSGANVLTF,TGCGCCAGCAGCACGGGCCTTTCTGGGGCCAACGTCCTGACTTTC
TRBV9,-,-,TRBJ1-3,CASSSLGAGNTIYF,TGTGCCAGCAGCTCCCTGGGGGCTGGAAACACCATATATTTT
TRBV20-1,-,-,TRBJ1-1,CSARAGTEAFF,TGCAGTGCGAGGGCGGGTACTGAAGCTTTCTTT
TRBV4-2,-,-,TRBJ2-2,CASSPPIGELFF,TGTGCCAGCAGCCCCCCAATCGGGGAGCTGTTTTTT
TRBV10-1,TRBD1,-,TRBJ2-7,CASIERQGSEQYF,TGCGCCAGCATAGAGCGACAGGGTTCCGAGCAGTACTTC
TRBV7-2,-,-,TRBJ1-1,CASSFDLLGAGVNTEAFF,TGTGCCAGCAGCTTTGACCTTCTGGGAGCAGGGGTGAACACTGAAGCTTTCTTT
TRBV11-2,-,-,TRBJ2-4,CASSLGFIGGRNIQYF,TGTGCCAGCAGCTTAGGTTTTATCGGGGGAAGAAACATTCAGTACTTC
TRBV6-2/TRBV6-3,-,-,TRBJ1-6,CASSEPMYAWGEAPLHF,TGTGCCAGCAGCGAGCCGATGTATGCTTGGGGGGAGGCACCCCTCCACTTT
TRBV7-2,TRBD1,-,TRBJ1-5,CASSQGGMSNQPQHF,TGTGCCAGCAGCCAAGGGGGCATGAGCAATCAGCCCCAGCATTTT
TRBV28,-,-,TRBJ2-3,CASSWGERASTQYF,TGTGCCAGCAGCTGGGGGGAGAGAGCGTCTACGCAGTATTTT
TRBV5-6,TRBD2,-,TRBJ2-7,CASSPRLAGGHYEQYF,TGTGCCAGCAGCCCCCGACTAGCGGGGGGCCATTACGAGCAGTACTTC
TRBV6-2/TRBV6-3,TRBD1,-,TRBJ1-1,CASSYRQGGTEAFF,TGTGCCAGCAGTTACCGACAGGGGGGTACTGAAGCTTTCTTT
TRBV5-4,-,-,TRBJ1-2,CASSLGGGGYGYTF,TGTGCCAGCAGCTTGGGAGGGGGTGGCTATGGCTACACCTTC
TRBV15,TRBD1,-,TRBJ2-2,CATSRGIKGTGIGTGELFF,TGTGCCACCAGCAGAGGGATAAAAGGGACAGGGATTGGAACCGGGGAGCTGTTTTTT
TRBV7-9,TRBD2,-,TRBJ2-3,CASSLRASGTNRITDTQYF,TGTGCCAGCAGCCTTCGGGCTAGCGGGACAAATAGAATCACAGATACGCAGTATTTT
TRBV3-1/TRBV3-2,TRBD1,-,TRBJ1-4,CASSQVHRGGEKLFF,TGTGCCAGCAGCCAAGTTCACAGGGGGGGTGAAAAACTGTTTTTT
TRBV7-9,-,-,TRBJ1-4,CASSLKGLNEKLFF,TGTGCCAGCAGCTTGAAAGGTCTTAATGAAAAACTGTTTTTT
TRBV7-3,TRBD1,once,TRBJ1-1,CASSADRGNTEAFF,TGTGCCAGCAGCGCGGACAGGGGGAACACTGAAGCTTTCTTT
TRBV6-2/TRBV6-3,-,-,TRBJ2-1,CASSSGRTEQFF,TGTGCCAGCAGTTCTGGTCGGACCGAGCAGTTCTTC
TRBV18,-,-,TRBJ2-2,CASSLSGNTGELFF,TGTGCCAGCTCACTTAGCGGGAACACCGGGGAGCTGTTTTTT
TRBV12-3/TRBV12-4,-,-,TRBJ2-2,CASSLINTGELFF,TGTGCCAGCAGTTTAATCAACACCGGGGAGCTGTTTTTT
TRBV7-9,-,few,TRBJ1-3,CASSPQRVSGNTIYF,TGTGCCAGCAGCCCCCAAAGGGTGTCTGGAAACACCATATATTTT
TRBV7-3,-,-,TRBJ2-5,CASSLTFQETQYF,TGTGCCAGCAGCTTAACTTTCCAAGAGACCCAGTACTTC
TRBV9,-,few,TRBJ2-7,CASSLGPTYEQYF,TGTGCCAGCAGCCTGGGACCGACCTACGAGCAGTACTTC
TRBV2,-,-,TRBJ2-3,CASTVGALIDTQYF,TGTGCCAGCACAGTGGGGGCCTTAATAGATACGCAGTATTTT
TRBV6-1,-,-,TRBJ2-7,CASSERGGSSYEQYF,TGTGCCAGCAGTGAACGTGGGGGGAGCTCCTACGAGCAGTACTTC
TRBV19,-,-,TRBJ2-2,CASSRLFANTGELFF,TGTGCCAGTAGCAGACTGTTCGCGAACACCGGGGAGCTGTTTTTT
TRBV2,-,-,TRBJ1-2,CASSVGEGRGANYGYTF,TGTGCCAGCAGTGTGGGGGAGGGAAGGGGAGCTAACTATGGCTACACCTTC
TRBV2,-,once,TRBJ1-4,CASRGGRTAGEKLFF,TGTGCCAGCAGGGGGGGTAGGACTGCGGGCGAAAAACTGTTTTTT
TRBV12-3/TRBV12-4,-,-,TRBJ2-3,CASSSIGRDTQYF,TGTGCCAGCAGTTCTATTGGACGAGATACGCAGTATTTT
TRBV6-6,-,-,TRBJ2-2,CASLRGGSTGELFF,TGTGCCAGCTTACGAGGGGGGAGCACCGGGGAGCTGTTTTTT
TRBV5-6,TRBD2,-,TRBJ2-2,CASSLATSYEELFF,TGTGCCAGCAGCTTGGCGACTAGCTATGAGGAGCTGTTTTTT
TRBV15,-,-,TRBJ2-1,CATSRSSGTTYNEQFF,TGTGCCACCAGCAGATCCAGCGGAACCACCTACAATGAGCAGTTCTTC
TRBV12-3/TRBV12-4,-,-,TRBJ2-3,CASTPNTDTQYF,TGTGCCAGCACCCCAAACACAGATACGCAGTATTTT
TRBV10-3,-,-,TRBJ1-1,CAISIPGAMNTEAFF,TGTGCCATCAGTATACCAGGGGCCATGAACACTGAAGCTTTCTTT
TRBV5-1,-,-,TRBJ2-7,CASSFGQPQDEQYF,TGCGCCAGCAGTTTCGGACAGCCCCAAGACGAGCAGTACTTC
TRBV25-1,-,-,TRBJ2-5,CASSEIGGQTQETQYF,TGTGCCAGCAGTGAAATCGGAGGACAGACCCAAGAGACCCAGTACTTC
TRBV19,TRBD1,few,TRBJ1-5,CASSDHRGQCHF,TGTGCCAGTAGTGACCACAGGGGGCAGTGTCATTTT
TRBV2,TRBD1,few,TRBJ2-1,CASSPTGADGNEQFF,TGTGCCAGCAGCCCAACAGGGGCTGATGGAAATGAGCAGTTCTTC
TRBV4-3,-,-,TRBJ1-2,CASSSNQGPGDYTF,TGCGCCAGCAGCTCGAACCAGGGGCCCGGGGACTACACCTTC
TRBV7-2,-,-,TRBJ2-1,CASSKTLEDYNEQFF,TGTGCCAGCAGCAAGACCCTGGAAGACTACAATGAGCAGTTCTTC
TRBV27,-,-,TRBJ2-7,CASSFGTGPYEQYF,TGTGCCAGCAGTTTCGGAACAGGACCCTACGAGCAGTACTTC
TRBV4-3,-,-,TRBJ1-2,CASSQARAVHGYTF,TGCGCCAGCAGCCAAGCCAGGGCTGTTCACGGCTACACCTTC
TRBV3-1/TRBV3-2,-,-,TRBJ1-2,CASSPEGLGGYTF,TGTGCCAGCAGCCCAGAGGGGCTCGGTGGCTACACCTTC
TRBV3-1/TRBV3-2,-,few,TRBJ1-3,CASEGTGNTIYF,TGTGCCAGCGAGGGTACTGGAAACACCATATATTTT
TRBV13,-,-,TRBJ2-7,CASSLVGSYEQYF,TGTGCCAGCAGCTTAGTGGGGTCCTACGAGCAGTACTTC
TRBV7-9,TRBD2,-,TRBJ2-3,CASQRGQGFTDTQYF,TGTGCCAGCCAGCGGGGGCAGGGCTTCACAGATACGCAGTATTTT
TRBV6-5,-,few,TRBJ1-4,CASSYSWTDDNEKLFF,TGTGCCAGCAGTTACTCGTGGACAGACGATAATGAAAAACTGTTTTTT
TRBV20-1,-,-,TRBJ2-5,CSSGLQETQYF,TGCAGTTCAGGACTGCAAGAGACCCAGTACTTC
TRBV9,TRBD2,once,TRBJ2-1,CASSARLAGLRCNEQFF,TGTGCCAGCAGCGCCCGACTAGCGGGACTCAGGTGCAATGAGCAGTTCTTC